This TCR beta chain was profiled in a study of low-dose radiotherapy and immunotherapy resistance in tumors (dated by TCRdb to 2021 to 2024). Study-wide context: In Cohort 1, 0.5 Gy per fraction was delivered every 2 weeks, and a total PTV dose of 6.5 Gy was prescribed. Cohort 2 received 1 Gy per fraction every two weeks, with a total of 13 Gy over 26 weeks. Patients were given nivolumab as a 240 mg flat dose every two weeks and ipilimumab at 1 mg/kg every six weeks, with both drugs delivered intravenously. Cyclophosphamide 200 mg/m2 was given intravenously every two weeks, one day before each radiation and immunotherapy administration. Starting on cycle 1 day 1, patients took 300 mg of aspirin by mouth once a day for four cycles. Trial participants were not randomized into treatment groups. The translational analysis covered eight patients: three from the first dose cohort and the first five from the second dose cohort.

Taken with the paper, the label for time point translates to: after trial treatment. This specimen's treatment or condition label, per the study, means: LDRT plus nivolumab, ipilimumab, low-dose cyclophosphamide and aspirin (RACIN trial). The donors came from RACIN, which was a single-arm phase I dose-escalation trial that paired nivolumab and ipilimumab with aspirin, low-dose cyclophosphamide and low-dose radiotherapy. Patients were eligible if they had advanced solid tumors that were TIL-negative. Data came from an Illumina HiSeq 2500. First-strand cDNA was synthesized with Superscript III and a set of TRAV- and TRBV-specific primers, covering both TCRalpha and TCRbeta chains. TCRs were amplified with Phusion for about 20 PCR cycles using a constant-region primer together with the adapter attached to the V primers. The isolated mRNA was amplified using the MessageAmp II aRNA Amplification Kit, with in vitro transcription performed for about 16 hours at 37 degrees C. mRNA for TCR sequencing was isolated with the Dynabeads mRNA DIRECT Purification Kit. A second approximately 23-cycle Phusion PCR added indexed Illumina adapters, and products were purified with AMPure XP beads. The original methods were these. Using custom Perl scripts, TCR sequences encoding the same protein were pooled, out-of-frame sequences were removed, and the abundance of each clonotype was computed. Any TCR sequence supported by only a single read was excluded from analysis. Shannon entropy, Gini index, clonality, richness, and the frequency of TCRs shared between repertoires were included as repertoire metrics. TCRdb passed the public sequencing reads through fastp at Q25 and MiXCR, retaining productive beta sequences. Rows are unified per CDR3 protein, each entry keeping the most common DNA and genes. What appears here as the V and J calls and clone size reflects TCRdb's work, not the paper's. The sample table shows around 100,000 distinct CDR3 sequences, and less than 25% are seen once. Jointly, the top ten make up 4.1% of the sample.

This clonotype was seen repeatedly, ten times or more. Its antigen is unknown. Qualities for individual bases were not recorded, and no much larger clone is one base off. The junction shows trimming of 7 bases on V and 0 bases on J, and the gene matches do not reach 6 bases of it. The CDR3 measures 15 amino acids from cysteine to phenylalanine. The retained sequence is limited to the CDR3, 45 bases, with the frame set at the first base. CDR1 SNHLY and CDR2 FYNNEI were looked up in the germline V gene. The sequences come from PBMCs, collected after low-dose radiotherapy plus immunotherapy. The chain joins TRBV2 to TRBJ2-4, with 7 junctional bases fitting TRBD1. The receptor was derived from a male donor with prostate cancer. The CDR3 protein: CASNRDRLAKNIQYF. The DNA sequence is as follows: TGTGCCAGCAATAGGGACAGACTAGCCAAAAACATTCAGTACTTC.